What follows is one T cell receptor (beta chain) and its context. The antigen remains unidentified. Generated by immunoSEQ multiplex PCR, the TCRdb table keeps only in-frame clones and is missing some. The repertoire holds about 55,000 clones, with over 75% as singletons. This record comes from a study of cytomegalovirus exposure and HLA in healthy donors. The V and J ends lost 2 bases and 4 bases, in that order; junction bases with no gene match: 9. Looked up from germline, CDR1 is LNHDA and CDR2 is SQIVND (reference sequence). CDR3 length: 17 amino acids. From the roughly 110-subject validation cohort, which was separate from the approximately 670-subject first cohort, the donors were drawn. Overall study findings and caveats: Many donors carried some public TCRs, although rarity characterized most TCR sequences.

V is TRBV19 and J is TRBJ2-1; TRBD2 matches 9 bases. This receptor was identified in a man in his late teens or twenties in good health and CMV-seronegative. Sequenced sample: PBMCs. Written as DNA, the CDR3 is TGTGCCAGTAGTATAACTGCGGGAGGGCCCGGGTACAATGAGCAGTTCTTC. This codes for CASSITAGGPGYNEQFF.